This T cell receptor (beta chain) stems from a study of beta chain features in type 1 diabetes. About the research overall: The study found patients and healthy donors alike in age, gender and cell yields.

The study reverse transcribed the entire isolated RNA, so it sequenced expressed TCRB transcripts. Regulatory, naive and central memory T cell samples averaged around 3.9 million reads. Only in-frame clones appear in the TCRdb table, and some are missing; sequencing was by immunoSEQ multiplex PCR. This sample has around 340,000 clones, with approximately 9.7% found just once. The CDR3 length is 14 residues. The ends were cut back, 7 bases at V and 6 bases at J, with 15 bases in the middle. In germline, CDR1 is MDHEN, CDR2 SYDVKM. Sorted CD4+ subsets: naive, central memory, regulatory, stem cell-like memory (CD45RO/CCR7/CD25/CD127/CD95/CD27 panel). Findings and caveats of the study: Significant though moderate, a shortening of TCRB CDR3s appeared in all four CD4+ subsets of Type 1 diabetes patients. Whether HLA type affects TCRB rearrangement stayed undetermined in the present work.

The sample holds many counts of this clone. Its specificity is not known. This sequence was found in a young man with type 1 diabetes. The rearrangement uses TRBV28 and TRBJ2-2; D is ambiguous. Material for sequencing was central memory CD4+ T cells from blood. As DNA, the CDR3 is TGTGCCAGCATCCCCTCGTCGGTAGCCGGGGAGCTGTTTTTT. Encoded protein: CASIPSSVAGELFF.